These T cell receptor beta chains were read from a single sample in a study of blood T cell repertoires in COVID-19. The assay was immunoSEQ multiplex PCR, and TCRdb's table has in-frame clones only and misses some. The table includes 73,000 or so clones, roughly 84% detected once. The sequenced sample consisted of peripheral blood. The receptors stem from a woman aged 60 to 75 with acute or convalescent COVID-19. CDR3s include the opening cysteine and the closing phenylalanine or tryptophan. A D gene is named only where the DNA matches it firmly. Part of the rows lack a size; the others show once, few, many or a class for expanded clones.

size	V	J	D	DNA	CDR3
NA	TRBV5-1	TRBJ1-5	NA	TGCGCCAGCAGCTTGTTAGCAGGGGCCAATCAGCCCCAGCATTTT	CASSLLAGANQPQHF
few	TRBV24-1	TRBJ2-3	TRBD2	TGTGCCACCAGTGATTGGACTAGCGGAAACACAGATACGCAGTATTTT	CATSDWTSGNTDTQYF
NA	TRBV27	TRBJ1-1	NA	TGTGCCAGCAGTCCAACAGGTAACACTGAAGCTTTCTTT	CASSPTGNTEAFF
NA	TRBV27	TRBJ1-1	TRBD1	TGTGCCAGCAGTTTATCGGAGGGGGCGGGAACTGAAGCTTTCTTT	CASSLSEGAGTEAFF
NA	TRBV4-2	TRBJ2-3	NA	TGTGCCAGCAGCCAAGAATACGGTCGGAGCACAGATACGCAGTATTTT	CASSQEYGRSTDTQYF
NA	TRBV9	TRBJ2-5	TRBD1	TGTGCCAGCAGCCCCCGGGCAACAGGGGATCGGGAGACCCAGTACTTC	CASSPRATGDRETQYF
few	TRBV6-1	TRBJ2-1	TRBD2	TGTGCCAGCAGTGAATTTAGCGGGGGGGCCAATGAGCAGTTCTTC	CASSEFSGGANEQFF
NA	TRBV10-2	TRBJ1-2	NA	TGCGCCAGCACCTCGGAGGGGTATGGCTACACCTTC	CASTSEGYGYTF
NA	TRBV5-1	TRBJ1-2	NA	TGCGCCAGCAGCCCCACAGGGAATCAGGACTATGGCTACACCTTC	CASSPTGNQDYGYTF
NA	TRBV9	TRBJ1-2	TRBD1	TGTGCCAGCAGCGTAGACGCTAGAACAGGGGATTATGGCTACACCTTC	CASSVDARTGDYGYTF
NA	TRBV5-4	TRBJ2-2	NA	TGTGCCAGCCGAAAAGGGGGAATGAACACCGGGGAGCTGTTTTTT	CASRKGGMNTGELFF
NA	TRBV5-1	TRBJ2-2	TRBD1	TGCGCCAGCACACCCAATACAGGGGGCTCCGGGGAGCTGTTTTTT	CASTPNTGGSGELFF
NA	TRBV11-1	TRBJ2-3	TRBD1	TGTGCCAGCTGCGGGACAGGGTTGGATACGCAGTATTTT	CASCGTGLDTQYF
NA	TRBV12-3/TRBV12-4	TRBJ2-1	NA	TGTGCCAGCAGTCCCCTCGGACTAAAGGAGCAGTTCTTC	CASSPLGLKEQFF
once	TRBV18	TRBJ1-1	TRBD1	TGTGCCAGCTCACGCCGTACAGGGGGCACTGAAGCTTTCTTT	CASSRRTGGTEAFF
NA	TRBV10-2	TRBJ1-2	TRBD1	TGCGCCAGCAGTGAGTCGACTCCCGGACAGGGAGGTTCAGGCTACACCTTC	CASSESTPGQGGSGYTF
NA	TRBV10-3	TRBJ1-1	NA	TGTGCCATCACCCCTCCCCGGGACACTGAAGCTTTCTTT	CAITPPRDTEAFF
NA	TRBV19	TRBJ1-4	TRBD1	TGTGCCAGTAGTATGGGACAGACAGGGAATGAAAAACTGTTTTTT	CASSMGQTGNEKLFF
NA	TRBV5-1	TRBJ2-3	TRBD1	TGCGCCAGCAGCTTGCACGGGACAGGCACAGATACGCAGTATTTT	CASSLHGTGTDTQYF
NA	TRBV10-3	TRBJ1-1	TRBD1	TGTGCCATCAGTGGTCTGACAGGGCGAACTGAAGCTTTCTTT	CAISGLTGRTEAFF
NA	TRBV25-1	TRBJ1-2	NA	TGTGCCAGCAGTGAAAATGGAGCTAACTATGGCTACACCTTC	CASSENGANYGYTF
NA	TRBV11-3	TRBJ2-1	NA	TGTGCCAGCAGCTTAATGTGGTCCTCCAGGAATGAGCAGTTCTTC	CASSLMWSSRNEQFF
once	TRBV6-1	TRBJ1-2	NA	TGTGCCAGCAGTGAAAATCGCCTCGGGGGCTACACCTTC	CASSENRLGGYTF
few	TRBV5-4	TRBJ1-2	TRBD1	TGTGCCAGCAGTGGGACAGGGTATGGCTACACCTTC	CASSGTGYGYTF
NA	TRBV6-5	TRBJ2-1	NA	TGTGCCAGCAGTTTTGGGAGATACAATGAGCAGTTCTTC	CASSFGRYNEQFF
NA	TRBV27	TRBJ1-2	NA	TGTGCCAGCAGGCGGGCAGCGGGGAACTATGGCTACACCTTC	CASRRAAGNYGYTF
few	TRBV18	TRBJ1-2	TRBD1	TGTGCCAGCTCACGCCCGGGGCAGGGGGTGAACTATGGCTACACCTTC	CASSRPGQGVNYGYTF
NA	TRBV5-1	TRBJ2-2	TRBD1	TGCGCCAGCAGCCTTGGGACAGGGGGCACCGGGGAGCTGTTTTTT	CASSLGTGGTGELFF